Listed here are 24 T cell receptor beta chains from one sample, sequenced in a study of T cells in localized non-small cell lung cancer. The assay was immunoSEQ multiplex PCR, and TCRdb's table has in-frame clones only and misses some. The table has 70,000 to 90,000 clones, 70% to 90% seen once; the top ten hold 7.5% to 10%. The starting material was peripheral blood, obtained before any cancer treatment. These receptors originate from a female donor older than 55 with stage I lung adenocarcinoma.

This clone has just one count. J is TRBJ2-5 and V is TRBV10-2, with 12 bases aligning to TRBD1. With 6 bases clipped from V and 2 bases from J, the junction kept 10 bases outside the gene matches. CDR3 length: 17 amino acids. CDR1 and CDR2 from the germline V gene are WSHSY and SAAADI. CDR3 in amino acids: CASSPGTGGGRQETQYF. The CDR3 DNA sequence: TGCGCCAGCAGCCCCGGGACAGGGGGCGGAAGACAAGAGACCCAGTACTTC.

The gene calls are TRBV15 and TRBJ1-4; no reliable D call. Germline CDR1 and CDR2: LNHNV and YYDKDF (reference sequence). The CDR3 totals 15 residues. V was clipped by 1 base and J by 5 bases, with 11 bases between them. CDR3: CATSRVGSPNEKLFF. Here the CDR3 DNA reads TGTGCCACCAGCAGAGTCGGGAGCCCAAATGAAAAACTGTTTTTT.

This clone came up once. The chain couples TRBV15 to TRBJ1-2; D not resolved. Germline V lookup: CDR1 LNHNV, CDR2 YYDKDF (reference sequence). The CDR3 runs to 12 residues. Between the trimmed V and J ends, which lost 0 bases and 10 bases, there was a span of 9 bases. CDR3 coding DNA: TGTGCCACCAGCAGAGATGAAGCGCCCTACACCTTC. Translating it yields CATSRDEAPYTF.

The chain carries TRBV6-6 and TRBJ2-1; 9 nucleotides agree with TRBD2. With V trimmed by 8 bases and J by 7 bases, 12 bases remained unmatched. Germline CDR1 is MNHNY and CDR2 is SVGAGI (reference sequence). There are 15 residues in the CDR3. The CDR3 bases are TGTGCCAGCCGCGCCGCGGGGGGGCTTATAAATGAGCAGTTCTTC. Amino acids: CASRAAGGLINEQFF.

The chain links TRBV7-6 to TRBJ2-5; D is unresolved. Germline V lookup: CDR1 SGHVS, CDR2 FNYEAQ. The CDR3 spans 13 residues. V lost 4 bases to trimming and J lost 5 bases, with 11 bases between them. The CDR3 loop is CASSSGLRETQYF. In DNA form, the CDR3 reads TGTGCCAGCAGCTCCGGGTTGAGGGAGACCCAGTACTTC.

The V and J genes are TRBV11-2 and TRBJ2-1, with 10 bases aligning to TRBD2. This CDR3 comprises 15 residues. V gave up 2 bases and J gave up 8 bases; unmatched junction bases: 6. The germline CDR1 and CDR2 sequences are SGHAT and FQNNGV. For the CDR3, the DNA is TGTGCCAGCAGCTTAAGCGGGAGGGCCTGGGATGAGCAGTTCTTC. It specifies CASSLSGRAWDEQFF. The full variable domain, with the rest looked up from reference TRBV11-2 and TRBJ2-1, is EAGVAQSPRYKIIEKRQSVAFWCNPISGHATLYWYQQILGQGPKLLIQFQNNGVVDDSQLPKDRFSAERLKGVDSTLKIQPAKLEDSAVYLCASSLSGRAWDEQFFGPGTRLTVL.

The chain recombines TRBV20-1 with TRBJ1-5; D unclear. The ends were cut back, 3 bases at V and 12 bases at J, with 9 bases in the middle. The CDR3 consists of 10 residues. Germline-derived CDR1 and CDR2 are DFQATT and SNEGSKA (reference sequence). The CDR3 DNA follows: TGCAGTGCTAGGAGAGACATCCAGCATTTT. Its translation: CSARRDIQHF.

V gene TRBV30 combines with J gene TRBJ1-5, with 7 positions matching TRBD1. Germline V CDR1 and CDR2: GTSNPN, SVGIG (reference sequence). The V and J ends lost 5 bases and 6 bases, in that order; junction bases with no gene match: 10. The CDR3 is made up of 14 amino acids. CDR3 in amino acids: CAWSPGGGGQPQHF. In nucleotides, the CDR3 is TGTGCCTGGTCCCCAGGGGGAGGGGGTCAGCCCCAGCATTTT.

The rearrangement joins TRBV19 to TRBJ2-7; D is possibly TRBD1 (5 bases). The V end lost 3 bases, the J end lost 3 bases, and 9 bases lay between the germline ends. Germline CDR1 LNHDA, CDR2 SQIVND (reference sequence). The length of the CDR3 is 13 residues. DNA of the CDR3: TGTGCCAGTAGTATCCCAGGGATCTACGAGCAGTACTTC. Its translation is CASSIPGIYEQYF.

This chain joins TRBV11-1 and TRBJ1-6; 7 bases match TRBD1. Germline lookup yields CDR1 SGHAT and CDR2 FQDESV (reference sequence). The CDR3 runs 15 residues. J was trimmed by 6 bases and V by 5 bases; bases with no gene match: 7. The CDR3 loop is CASSLRQGFNSPLHF. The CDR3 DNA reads TGTGCCAGCAGCCTTCGACAGGGCTTTAATTCACCCCTCCACTTT.

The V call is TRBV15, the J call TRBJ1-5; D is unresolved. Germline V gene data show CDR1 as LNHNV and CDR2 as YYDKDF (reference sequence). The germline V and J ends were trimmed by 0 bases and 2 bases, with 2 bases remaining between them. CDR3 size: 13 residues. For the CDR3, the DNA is TGTGCCACCAGCAGAGATGGCAATCAGCCCCAGCATTTT. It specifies CATSRDGNQPQHF.

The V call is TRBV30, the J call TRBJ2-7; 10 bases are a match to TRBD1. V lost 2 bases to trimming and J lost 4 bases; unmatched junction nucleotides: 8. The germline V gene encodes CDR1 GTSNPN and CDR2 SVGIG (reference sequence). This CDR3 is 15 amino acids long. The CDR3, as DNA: TGTGCCTGGAGTACGGGGGGACAGGGGAGTTACGAGCAGTACTTC. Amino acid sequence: CAWSTGGQGSYEQYF.

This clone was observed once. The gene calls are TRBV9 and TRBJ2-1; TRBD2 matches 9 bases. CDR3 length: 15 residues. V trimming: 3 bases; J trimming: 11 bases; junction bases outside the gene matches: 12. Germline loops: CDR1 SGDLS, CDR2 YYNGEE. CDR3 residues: CASSETSGPAGKQFF. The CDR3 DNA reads TGTGCCAGCAGCGAGACTAGCGGTCCGGCTGGTAAGCAGTTCTTC.

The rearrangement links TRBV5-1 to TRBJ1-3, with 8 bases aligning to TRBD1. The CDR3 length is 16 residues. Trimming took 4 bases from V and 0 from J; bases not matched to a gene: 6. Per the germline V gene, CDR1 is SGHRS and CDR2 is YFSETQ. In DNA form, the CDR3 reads TGCGCCAGCAGCCGGGGACAGGCTGTCTCTGGAAACACCATATATTTT. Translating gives CASSRGQAVSGNTIYF.

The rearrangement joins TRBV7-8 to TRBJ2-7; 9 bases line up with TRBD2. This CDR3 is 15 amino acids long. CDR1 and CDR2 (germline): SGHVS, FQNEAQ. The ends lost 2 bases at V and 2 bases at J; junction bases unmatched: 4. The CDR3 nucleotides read TGTGCCAGCAGCTTAAGTCCTAGCGGGGCCTACGAGCAGTACTTC. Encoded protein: CASSLSPSGAYEQYF.

CDR3 region: CASTPLAGDTGELFF. CDR3 coding DNA: TGTGCCAGCACCCCACTAGCGGGGGACACCGGGGAGCTGTTTTTT. This chain joins TRBV5-8 and TRBJ2-2, with 11 bases identical to TRBD2. The CDR3 contains 15 residues. Trimming at V came to 6 bases and at J to 3 bases, leaving 4 bases not matched to a gene. The germline CDR1 and CDR2 sequences are SGHTS and YDEGEE. The full variable domain, its missing parts supplied by reference TRBV5-8 and TRBJ2-2, is EAGVTQSPTHLIKTRGQQATLRCSPISGHTSVYWYQQALGLGLQFLLWYDEGEERNRGNFPPRFSGRQFPNYSSELNVNALELEDSALYLCASTPLAGDTGELFFGEGSRLTVL.

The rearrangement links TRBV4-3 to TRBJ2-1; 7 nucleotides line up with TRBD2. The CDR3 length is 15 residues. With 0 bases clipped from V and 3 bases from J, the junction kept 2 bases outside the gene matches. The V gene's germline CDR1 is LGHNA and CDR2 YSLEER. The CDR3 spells CASSQEGTNYNEQFF. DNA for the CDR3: TGCGCCAGCAGCCAAGAAGGGACTAACTACAATGAGCAGTTCTTC.

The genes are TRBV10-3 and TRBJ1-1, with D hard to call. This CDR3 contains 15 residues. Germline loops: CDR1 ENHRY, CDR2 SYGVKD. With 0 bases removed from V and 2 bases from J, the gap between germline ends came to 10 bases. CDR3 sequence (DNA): TGTGCCATCAGTGAGTCGATCAGGACTAACACTGAAGCTTTCTTT. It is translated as CAISESIRTNTEAFF.

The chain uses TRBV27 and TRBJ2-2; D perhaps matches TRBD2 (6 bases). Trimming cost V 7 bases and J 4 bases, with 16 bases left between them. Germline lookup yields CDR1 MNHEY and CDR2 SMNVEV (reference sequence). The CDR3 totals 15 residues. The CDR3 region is CASTQTGVSTGELFF. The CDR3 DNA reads TGTGCCAGCACCCAGACGGGAGTTAGCACCGGGGAGCTGTTTTTT.

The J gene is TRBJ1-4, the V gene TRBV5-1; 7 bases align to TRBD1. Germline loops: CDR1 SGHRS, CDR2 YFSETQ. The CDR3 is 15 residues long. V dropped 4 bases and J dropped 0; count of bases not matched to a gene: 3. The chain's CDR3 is CASSPQGATNEKLFF. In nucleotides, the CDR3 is TGCGCCAGCAGCCCTCAGGGGGCAACTAATGAAAAACTGTTTTTT.

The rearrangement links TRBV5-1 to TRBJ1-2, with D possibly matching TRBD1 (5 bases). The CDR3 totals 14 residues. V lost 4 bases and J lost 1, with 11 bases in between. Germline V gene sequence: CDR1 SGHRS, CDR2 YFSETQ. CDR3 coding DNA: TGCGCCAGCAGCCGGGACGGCCTTAACTATGGCTACACCTTC. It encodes CASSRDGLNYGYTF.

The CDR3 loop is CASSHAGEWGYGYTF. For the CDR3, the DNA is TGTGCCAGCAGCCACGCGGGGGAGTGGGGCTATGGCTACACCTTC. The chain recombines TRBV7-2 with TRBJ1-2; weak D call: TRBD1 (5 bases). Germline V gene sequence: CDR1 SGHTA, CDR2 FQGNSA. There are 15 residues in the CDR3. Trimming took off 5 bases at V and 4 bases at J, with 17 bases between the two ends. The full variable domain, with the rest looked up from reference TRBV7-2 and TRBJ1-2, is GAGVSQSPSNKVTEKGKDVELRCDPISGHTALYWYRQSLGQGLEFLIYFQGNSAPDKSGLPSDRFSAERTGGSVSTLTIQRTQQEDSAVYLCASSHAGEWGYGYTFGSGTRLTVV.

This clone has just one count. The CDR3 protein is CASTGGYGNTIYF. In DNA form, the CDR3 reads TGTGCCAGCACTGGGGGGTATGGAAACACCATATATTTT. The V and J genes are TRBV9 and TRBJ1-3, with D maybe TRBD1 (5 bases). Deletions cut 6 bases from V and 3 bases from J, with 10 bases between. The length of the CDR3 is 13 residues. CDR1 and CDR2 (germline): SGDLS, YYNGEE.

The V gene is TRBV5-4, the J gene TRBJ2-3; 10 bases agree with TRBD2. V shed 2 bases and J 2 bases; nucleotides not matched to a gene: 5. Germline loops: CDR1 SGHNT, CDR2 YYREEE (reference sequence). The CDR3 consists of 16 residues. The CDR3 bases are TGTGCCAGCAGCTTTCCAAGCGGGGGGGTCACAGATACGCAGTATTTT. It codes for CASSFPSGGVTDTQYF.